This TCR beta chain was retrieved from a study of blood T cell repertoires in COVID-19. As for the study in general: Acute-phase and convalescent COVID-19 samples originated in the United States, Italy and Spain. T cells, B-cell-depleted T cells, or PBMCs supplied cDNA or gDNA.

Cohort assignment relied on participant-reported clinical history. Profiled with immunoSEQ multiplex PCR; TCRdb holds only in-frame clones, not every one. The sample records over 250,000 clones, 80% to 90% being singletons. Germline loops: CDR1 SGHRS, CDR2 YFSETQ. Trimming removed 4 bases from V and 4 bases from J, with 21 bases in between. The CDR3 runs to 16 residues. This clonotype originated in a woman between 18 and 29 years old who had recovered from COVID-19. The sequenced material came from PBMCs or T cells enriched from blood (not recorded which). The J gene is TRBJ2-7, the V gene TRBV5-1, with D maybe TRBD2 (5 bases). CDR3 protein: CASSLHSARGTYEQYF. The CDR3 nucleotides read TGCGCCAGCAGCCTCCACTCAGCACGGGGAACTTACGAGCAGTACTTC.